These T cell receptor beta chains were read from a single sample in a study of T cell responses to AZD1222 COVID-19 vaccine. The method was immunoSEQ multiplex PCR; TCRdb's version includes in-frame clones alone and lacks a portion of them. The table records under 150,000 clones, about 92% of them present only once. Here the sequenced sample was peripheral blood, taken on day 0 of AZD1222 vaccination. The receptors here all came from an adult in good health. CDR3s include the opening cysteine and the closing phenylalanine or tryptophan. The D gene is left open where the match is weak. Clone size is shown for a subset of rows, as once, few, many or a class of expanded clone.

14	TRBV10-3	TRBD1	TRBJ2-5	.	CATGQGAGGETQYF	TGTGCCACAGGACAGGGGGCAGGTGGTGAGACCCAGTACTTC
14	TRBV7-9	.	TRBJ1-3	.	CASSSGSSGNTIYF	TGTGCCAGCAGCTCCGGCAGCTCTGGAAACACCATATATTTT
14	TRBV5-1	.	TRBJ1-2	.	CASSSRRSSDGYTF	TGCGCCAGCAGCTCCCGTAGGAGCTCGGATGGCTACACCTTC
15	TRBV18	.	TRBJ2-5	once	CASSPDSGPKETQYF	TGTGCCAGCTCACCAGATAGCGGTCCTAAAGAGACCCAGTACTTC
13	TRBV7-8	.	TRBJ2-7	.	CASSTGTLDEQYF	TGTGCCAGCAGCACCGGGACACTGGACGAGCAGTACTTC
12	TRBV30	.	TRBJ2-3	.	CAWSRTSDTQYF	TGTGCCTGGAGTAGGACTTCAGATACGCAGTATTTT
13	TRBV2	.	TRBJ1-2	.	CASTPEPGYGYTF	TGTGCCAGCACTCCGGAACCCGGCTATGGCTACACCTTC
13	TRBV13	.	TRBJ2-2	.	CASVSGRSGELFF	TGTGCCAGCGTGTCGGGTAGGAGCGGGGAGCTGTTTTTT
15	TRBV5-8	TRBD1	TRBJ2-7	.	CASSIDRGMSYEQYF	TGTGCCAGCAGCATCGACAGGGGGATGTCCTACGAGCAGTACTTC
14	TRBV19	.	TRBJ1-2	.	CASSYPYDSYGYTF	TGTGCCAGTAGCTACCCGTACGACAGTTATGGCTACACCTTC
16	TRBV6-2/TRBV6-3	TRBD2	TRBJ2-1	few	CASSSLRAGGPIEQFF	TGTGCCAGCAGTTCCCTAAGAGCGGGGGGGCCCATTGAGCAGTTCTTC
17	TRBV19	.	TRBJ1-2	.	CASSARQAGQANYGYTF	TGTGCCAGTAGTGCCCGTCAAGCCGGGCAGGCAAACTATGGCTACACCTTC
14	TRBV6-5	.	TRBJ1-1	.	CASSSLQGIGVAFF	TGTGCCAGCAGCAGTTTGCAGGGAATTGGAGTAGCTTTCTTT
15	TRBV9	.	TRBJ2-1	.	CASSLGPRSYNEQFF	TGTGCCAGCAGCCTCGGGCCCCGCTCCTACAATGAGCAGTTCTTC
15	TRBV2	.	TRBJ2-1	.	CASSRDASSYNEQFF	TGTGCCAGCAGTAGGGACGCCAGCTCCTACAATGAGCAGTTCTTC
16	TRBV27	TRBD1	TRBJ2-3	.	CASSFYRQGGTDTQYF	TGTGCCAGCAGTTTCTATCGACAGGGGGGCACAGATACGCAGTATTTT
11	TRBV5-1	.	TRBJ2-7	.	CASSQNYEQYF	TGCGCCAGCAGCCAAAACTACGAGCAGTACTTC
14	TRBV5-1	.	TRBJ2-7	.	CASSRDVPPYEQYF	TGCGCCAGCAGCCGGGACGTGCCCCCCTACGAGCAGTACTTC
15	TRBV5-4	TRBD2	TRBJ2-7	.	CASSVTSGRAYEQYF	TGTGCCAGCAGCGTGACTAGCGGGAGGGCCTACGAGCAGTACTTC
14	TRBV6-6	TRBD1	TRBJ2-2	few	CASTVQGAAGELFF	TGTGCCAGCACCGTACAGGGGGCTGCCGGGGAGCTGTTTTTT
14	TRBV6-5	TRBD2	TRBJ2-1	.	CASSLGSRGGEQFF	TGTGCCAGCAGTTTAGGATCACGGGGGGGTGAGCAGTTCTTC
15	TRBV19	.	TRBJ1-5	few	CASSISRGGNQPQHF	TGTGCCAGTAGTATAAGCAGGGGCGGGAATCAGCCCCAGCATTTT
13	TRBV12-3/TRBV12-4	.	TRBJ2-7	.	CASSFQGAHEQYF	TGTGCCAGCAGTTTCCAGGGAGCTCACGAGCAGTACTTC
16	TRBV4-3	TRBD1	TRBJ2-3	.	CASSQEWDSSTDTQYF	TGCGCCAGCAGCCAAGAATGGGACAGCAGCACAGATACGCAGTATTTT
14	TRBV30	TRBD2	TRBJ2-5	.	CAWTVNSGSLSQYF	TGTGCCTGGACCGTGAATAGCGGGAGTTTGTCCCAGTACTTC
16	TRBV4-1	TRBD2	TRBJ2-1	.	CASSQEELAPYNEQFF	TGCGCCAGCAGCCAAGAAGAACTAGCGCCCTACAATGAGCAGTTCTTC
13	TRBV12-3/TRBV12-4	TRBD1	TRBJ2-7	.	CASSITGAGEQYF	TGTGCCAGCAGTATCACAGGGGCGGGCGAGCAGTACTTC
16	TRBV9	.	TRBJ1-4	.	CASSVDSGGGIEKLFF	TGTGCCAGCAGCGTAGATTCTGGAGGGGGGATTGAAAAACTGTTTTTT
15	TRBV19	.	TRBJ1-5	.	CASTVGPGSNQPQHF	TGTGCCAGTACCGTCGGTCCCGGAAGCAATCAGCCCCAGCATTTT
14	TRBV18	.	TRBJ1-5	few	CASSVRSGNQPQHF	TGTGCCAGCTCAGTCCGAAGCGGCAATCAGCCCCAGCATTTT
15	TRBV18	TRBD1	TRBJ2-3	once	CASSRDRIITDTQYF	TGTGCCAGCTCCCGGGACAGGATCATCACAGATACGCAGTATTTT
16	TRBV5-1	TRBD2	TRBJ2-7	.	CASSLGLAGLTGEQYF	TGCGCCAGCAGCTTGGGACTAGCGGGCCTTACCGGGGAGCAGTACTTC
16	TRBV3-1/TRBV3-2	TRBD2	TRBJ2-3	.	CASSQKVLAGWDTQYF	TGTGCCAGCAGCCAAAAAGTGCTAGCGGGGTGGGATACGCAGTATTTT
13	TRBV6-2/TRBV6-3	.	TRBJ1-2	.	CASSTGLAYGYTF	TGTGCCAGCAGCACGGGACTGGCCTATGGCTACACCTTC
15	TRBV15	TRBD1	TRBJ2-7	.	CATSKEQGSSYEQYF	TGTGCCACCAGCAAAGAACAGGGGAGCTCCTACGAGCAGTACTTC